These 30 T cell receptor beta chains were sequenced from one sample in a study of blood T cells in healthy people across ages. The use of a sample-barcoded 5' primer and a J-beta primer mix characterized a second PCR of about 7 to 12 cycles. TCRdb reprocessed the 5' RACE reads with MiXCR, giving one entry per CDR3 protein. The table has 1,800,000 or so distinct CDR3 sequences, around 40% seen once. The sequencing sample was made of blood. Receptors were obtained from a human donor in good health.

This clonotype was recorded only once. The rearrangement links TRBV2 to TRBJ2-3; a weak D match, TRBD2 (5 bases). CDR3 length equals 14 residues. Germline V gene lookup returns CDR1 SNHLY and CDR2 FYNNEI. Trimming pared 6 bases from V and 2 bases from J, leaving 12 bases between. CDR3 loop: CASRKRPDTDTQYF. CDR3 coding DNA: TGTGCCAGCAGAAAGCGGCCAGACACAGATACGCAGTATTTT.

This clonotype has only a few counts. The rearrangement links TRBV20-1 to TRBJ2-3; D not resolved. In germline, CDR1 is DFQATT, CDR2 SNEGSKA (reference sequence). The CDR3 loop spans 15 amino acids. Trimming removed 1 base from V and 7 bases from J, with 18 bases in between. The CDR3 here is CSARGVLRTPYTQYF. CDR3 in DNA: TGCAGTGCTAGAGGAGTCCTTCGTACCCCTTATACGCAGTATTTT.

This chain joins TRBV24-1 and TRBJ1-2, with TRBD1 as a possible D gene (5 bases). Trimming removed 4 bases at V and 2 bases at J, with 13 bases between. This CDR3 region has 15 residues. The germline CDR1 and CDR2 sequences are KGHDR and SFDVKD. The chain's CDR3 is CATSDPGRGNYGYTF. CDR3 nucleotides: TGTGCCACCAGTGACCCCGGACGGGGGAACTATGGCTACACCTTC.

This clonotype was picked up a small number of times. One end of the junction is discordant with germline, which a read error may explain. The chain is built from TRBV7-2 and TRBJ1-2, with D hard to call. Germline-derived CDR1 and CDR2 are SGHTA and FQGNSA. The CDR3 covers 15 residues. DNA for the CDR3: TGTGCCAGCAGCTACGTCTTAGACTATAACTATGACTACACCTTC. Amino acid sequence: CASSYVLDYNYDYTF.

The chain's CDR3 is CASSQGARSGETQYF. The CDR3 coding sequence is TGTGCCAGCAGCCAAGGCGCTCGCAGCGGAGAGACCCAGTACTTC. The rearrangement links TRBV4-2 to TRBJ2-7, with D possibly matching TRBD2 (5 bases). The assigned J gene may be wrong: the sequence end matches TRBJ2-5 better. The CDR3 sequence is 15 residues long. Per the germline V gene, CDR1 is LGHNA and CDR2 is YNFKEQ.

The CDR3: CASSPSLADYYEQYF. CDR3 coding DNA: TGTGCCAGCAGCCCCAGCCTCGCTGATTACTACGAGCAGTACTTC. This chain joins TRBV5-6 and TRBJ2-7; no firm D call. CDR1 is SGHDT, CDR2 YYEEEE, per germline. This CDR3 spans 15 amino acids. V lost 4 bases and J lost 3, with 17 bases in between.

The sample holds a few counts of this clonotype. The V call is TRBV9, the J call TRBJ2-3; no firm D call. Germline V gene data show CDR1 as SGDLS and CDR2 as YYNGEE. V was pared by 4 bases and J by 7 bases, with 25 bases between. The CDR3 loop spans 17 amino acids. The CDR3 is CASSPRTASSFPYTQYF. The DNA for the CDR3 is TGTGCCAGCAGCCCGAGGACCGCGTCTTCATTCCCGTATACGCAGTATTTT. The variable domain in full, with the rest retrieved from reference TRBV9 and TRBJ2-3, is DSGVTQTPKHLITATGQRVTLRCSPRSGDLSVYWYQQSLDQGLQFLIQYYNGEERAKGNILERFSAQQFPDLHSELNLSSLELGDSALYFCASSPRTASSFPYTQYFGPGTRLTVL.

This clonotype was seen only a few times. This chain's CDR3 is CAISMGKTSTDTQYF. The CDR3 DNA reads TGTGCCATCAGCATGGGAAAAACTAGCACAGATACGCAGTATTTT. This chain uses TRBV10-3 with TRBJ2-3; unclear D gene. Germline assignment: CDR1 ENHRY and CDR2 SYGVKD. The ends were cut back, 6 bases at V and 0 bases at J, with 13 bases in the middle. CDR3 length equals 15 residues.

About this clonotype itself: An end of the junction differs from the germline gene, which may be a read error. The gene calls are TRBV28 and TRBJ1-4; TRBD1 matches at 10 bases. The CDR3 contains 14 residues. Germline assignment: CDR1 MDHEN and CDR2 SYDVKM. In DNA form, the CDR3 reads TGTGCCAGCAGTCTGACAGGGGGCAGGGCAAAACGGTTTTTT. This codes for CASSLTGGRAKRFF.

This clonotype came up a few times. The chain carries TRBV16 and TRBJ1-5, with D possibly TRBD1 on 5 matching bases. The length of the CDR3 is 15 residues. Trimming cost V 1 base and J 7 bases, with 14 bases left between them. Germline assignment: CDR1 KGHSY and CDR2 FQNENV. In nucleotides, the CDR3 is TGTGCCAGCAGCCAATTAGCAGGCGGGGGACAGCCCCAGCATTTT. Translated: CASSQLAGGGQPQHF.

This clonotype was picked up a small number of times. The CDR3 nucleotides are TGCAGCGGCGAGGGGGCCCCCTACAATGAGCAGTTCTTC. Its translation is CSGEGAPYNEQFF. J is TRBJ2-1 and V is TRBV29-1; the match to TRBD1 covers 7 bases. The germline V gene has CDR1 SQVTM and CDR2 ANQGSEA. After removal of 7 bases from V and 2 bases from J, the junction contained 5 bases not matched to a gene. CDR3 length: 13 amino acids.

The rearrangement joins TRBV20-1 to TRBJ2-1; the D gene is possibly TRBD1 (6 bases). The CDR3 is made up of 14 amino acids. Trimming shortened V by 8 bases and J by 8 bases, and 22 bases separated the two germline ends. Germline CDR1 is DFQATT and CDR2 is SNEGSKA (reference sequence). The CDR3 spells CSTPFGPPGDEQFF. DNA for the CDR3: TGCAGTACCCCCTTTGGGCCTCCAGGGGATGAGCAGTTCTTC.

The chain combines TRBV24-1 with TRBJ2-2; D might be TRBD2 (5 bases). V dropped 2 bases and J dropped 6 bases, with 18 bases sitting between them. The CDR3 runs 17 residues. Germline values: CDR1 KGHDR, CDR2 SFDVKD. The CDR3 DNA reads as TGTGCCACCAGTGATTCTTCACCCTTACTAGGGTCCGGGGAGCTGTTTTTT. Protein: CATSDSSPLLGSGELFF.

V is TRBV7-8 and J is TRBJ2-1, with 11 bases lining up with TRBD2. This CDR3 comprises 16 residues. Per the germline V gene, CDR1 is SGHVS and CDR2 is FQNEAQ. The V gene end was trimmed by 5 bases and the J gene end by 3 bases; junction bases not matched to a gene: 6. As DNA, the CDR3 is TGTGCCAGCAGCCAGGCTAGCGGGGGGCGCTACAATGAGCAGTTCTTC. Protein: CASSQASGGRYNEQFF.

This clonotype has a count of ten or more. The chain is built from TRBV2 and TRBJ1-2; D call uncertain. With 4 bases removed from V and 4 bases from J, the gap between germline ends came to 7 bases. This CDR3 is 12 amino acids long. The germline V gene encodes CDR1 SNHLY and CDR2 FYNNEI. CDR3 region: CASSVLTYGYTF. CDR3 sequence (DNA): TGTGCCAGCAGTGTTTTGACCTATGGCTACACCTTC.

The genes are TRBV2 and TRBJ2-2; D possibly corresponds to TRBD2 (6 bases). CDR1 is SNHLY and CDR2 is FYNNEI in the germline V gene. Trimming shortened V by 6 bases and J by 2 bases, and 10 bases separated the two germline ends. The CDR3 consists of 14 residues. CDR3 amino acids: CASRATSNTGELFF. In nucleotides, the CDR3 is TGTGCCAGCAGGGCGACTAGTAACACCGGGGAGCTGTTTTTT. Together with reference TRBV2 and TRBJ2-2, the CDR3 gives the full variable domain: EPEVTQTPSHQVTQMGQEVILRCVPISNHLYFYWYRQILGQKVEFLVSFYNNEISEKSEIFDDQFSVERPDGSNFTLKIRSTKLEDSAMYFCASRATSNTGELFFGEGSRLTVL.

CDR3 bases: TGTGCCACACAAAAAGCTCGGGACTACATCACAGATACGCAGTATTTT. Residues: CATQKARDYITDTQYF. V usage is TRBV27 and J usage is TRBJ2-3; 7 bases agree with TRBD2. J was trimmed by 2 bases and V by 10 bases; bases with no gene match: 15. The CDR3 has 16 amino acids. Germline CDR1 MNHEY, CDR2 SMNVEV (reference sequence).

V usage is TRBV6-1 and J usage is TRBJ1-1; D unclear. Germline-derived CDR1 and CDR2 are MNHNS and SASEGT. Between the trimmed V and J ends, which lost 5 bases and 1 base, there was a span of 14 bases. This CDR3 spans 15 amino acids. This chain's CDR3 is CASSSRGFPNTEAFF. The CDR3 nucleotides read TGTGCCAGCAGTTCCCGAGGTTTCCCGAACACTGAAGCTTTCTTT.

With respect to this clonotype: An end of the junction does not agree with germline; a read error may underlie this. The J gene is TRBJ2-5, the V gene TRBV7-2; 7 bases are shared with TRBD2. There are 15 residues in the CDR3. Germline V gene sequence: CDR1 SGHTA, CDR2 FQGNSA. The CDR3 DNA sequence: TGTGCCAGCAGCTTAGTGGCAGGGAGGGAAGAGGCCCAGTACTTC. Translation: CASSLVAGREEAQYF.

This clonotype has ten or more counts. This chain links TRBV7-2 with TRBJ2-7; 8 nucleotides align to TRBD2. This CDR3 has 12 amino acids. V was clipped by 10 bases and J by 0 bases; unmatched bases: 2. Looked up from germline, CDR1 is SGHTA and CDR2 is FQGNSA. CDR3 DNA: TGTGCCATGGCGGGGGGCTCCTACGAGCAGTACTTC. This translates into CAMAGGSYEQYF.

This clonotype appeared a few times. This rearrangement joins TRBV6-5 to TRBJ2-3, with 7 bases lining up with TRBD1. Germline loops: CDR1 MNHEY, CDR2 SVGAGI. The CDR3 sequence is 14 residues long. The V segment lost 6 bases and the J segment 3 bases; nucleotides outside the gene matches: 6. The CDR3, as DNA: TGTGCCAGCAGGCGACAGGGTTTAACAGATACGCAGTATTTT. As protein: CASRRQGLTDTQYF.

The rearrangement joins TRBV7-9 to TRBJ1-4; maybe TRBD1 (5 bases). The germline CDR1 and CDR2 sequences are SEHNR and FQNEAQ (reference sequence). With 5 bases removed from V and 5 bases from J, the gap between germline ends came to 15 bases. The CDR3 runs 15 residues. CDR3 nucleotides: TGTGCCAGCAGCCCTACCGGGGCCCAGAATGAAAAACTGTTTTTT. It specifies CASSPTGAQNEKLFF.

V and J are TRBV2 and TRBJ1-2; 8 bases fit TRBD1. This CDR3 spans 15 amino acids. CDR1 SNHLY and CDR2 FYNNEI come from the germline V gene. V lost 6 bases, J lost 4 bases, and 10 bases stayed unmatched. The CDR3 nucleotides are TGTGCCAGCAGGGGAACCGGGACAGGCCGCTATGGCTACACCTTC. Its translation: CASRGTGTGRYGYTF.

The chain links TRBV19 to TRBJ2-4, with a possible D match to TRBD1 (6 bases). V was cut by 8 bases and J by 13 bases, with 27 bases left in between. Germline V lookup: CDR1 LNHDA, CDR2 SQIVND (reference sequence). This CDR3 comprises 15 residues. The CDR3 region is CASEDPGHTKGEQYF. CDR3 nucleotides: TGTGCCAGTGAAGATCCGGGACATACCAAGGGTGAGCAGTACTTC.

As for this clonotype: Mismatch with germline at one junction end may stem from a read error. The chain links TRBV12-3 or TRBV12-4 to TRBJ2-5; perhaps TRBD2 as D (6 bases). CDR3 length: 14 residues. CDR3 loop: CASSRRGGEETRYF. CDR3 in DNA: TGTGCCAGCAGTCGAAGAGGAGGGGAAGAGACCCGGTACTTC.

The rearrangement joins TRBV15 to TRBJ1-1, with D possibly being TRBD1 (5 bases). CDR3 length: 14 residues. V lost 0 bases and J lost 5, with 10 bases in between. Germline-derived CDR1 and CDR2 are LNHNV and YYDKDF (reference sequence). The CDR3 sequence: CATSRDQGATEAFF. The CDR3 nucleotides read TGTGCCACCAGCAGAGATCAGGGCGCAACTGAAGCTTTCTTT.

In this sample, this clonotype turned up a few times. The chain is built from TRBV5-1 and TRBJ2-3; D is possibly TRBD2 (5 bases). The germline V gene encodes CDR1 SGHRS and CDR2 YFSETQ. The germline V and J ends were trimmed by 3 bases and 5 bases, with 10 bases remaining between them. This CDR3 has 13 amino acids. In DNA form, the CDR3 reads TGCGCCAGCAGCTCCGAACTAGGAGATACGCAGTATTTT. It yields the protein CASSSELGDTQYF.

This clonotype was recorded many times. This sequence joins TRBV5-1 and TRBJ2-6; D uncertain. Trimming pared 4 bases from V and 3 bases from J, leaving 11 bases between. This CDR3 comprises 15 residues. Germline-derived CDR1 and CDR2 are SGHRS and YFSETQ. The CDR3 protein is CASSGTVSGANVLTF. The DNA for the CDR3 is TGCGCCAGCAGCGGAACAGTAAGTGGGGCCAACGTCCTGACTTTC.

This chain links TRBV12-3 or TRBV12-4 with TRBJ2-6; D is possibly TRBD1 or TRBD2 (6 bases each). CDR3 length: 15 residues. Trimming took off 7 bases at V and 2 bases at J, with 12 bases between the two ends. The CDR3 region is CASIKRGAGANVLTF. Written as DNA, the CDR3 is TGTGCCAGCATTAAAAGGGGGGCTGGGGCCAACGTCCTGACTTTC.

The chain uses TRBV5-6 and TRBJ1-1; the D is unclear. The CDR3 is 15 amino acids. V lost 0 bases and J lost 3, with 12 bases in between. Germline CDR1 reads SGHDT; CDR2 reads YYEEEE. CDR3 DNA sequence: TGTGCCAGCAGCTTGGCCCGTCGCTTATACACTGAAGCTTTCTTT. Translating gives CASSLARRLYTEAFF.